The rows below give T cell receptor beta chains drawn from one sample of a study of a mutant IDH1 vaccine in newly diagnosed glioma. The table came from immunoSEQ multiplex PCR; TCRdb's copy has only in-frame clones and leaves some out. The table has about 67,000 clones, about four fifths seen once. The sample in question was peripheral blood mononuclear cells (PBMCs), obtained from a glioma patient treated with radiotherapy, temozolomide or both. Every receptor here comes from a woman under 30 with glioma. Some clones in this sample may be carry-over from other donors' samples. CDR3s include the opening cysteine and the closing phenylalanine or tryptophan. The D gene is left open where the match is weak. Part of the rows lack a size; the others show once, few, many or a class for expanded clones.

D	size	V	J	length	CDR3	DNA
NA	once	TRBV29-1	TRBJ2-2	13	CSVRGPNTGELFF	TGCAGCGTTAGAGGGCCGAACACCGGGGAGCTGTTTTTT
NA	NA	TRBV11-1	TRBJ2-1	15	CASSSRDPGHNEQFF	TGTGCCAGCAGCTCCCGGGACCCGGGGCACAATGAGCAGTTCTTC
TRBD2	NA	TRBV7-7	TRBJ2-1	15	CASSPGLAGSLEQFF	TGTGCTAGCAGCCCGGGACTAGCGGGTTCCCTTGAGCAGTTCTTC
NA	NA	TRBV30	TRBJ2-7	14	CAWSKEKFLLEQYF	TGTGCCTGGAGTAAAGAGAAATTCCTCCTCGAGCAGTACTTC
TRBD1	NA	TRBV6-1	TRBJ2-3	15	CASTLQGAGGDTQYF	TGTGCCAGCACCCTGCAGGGGGCCGGTGGAGATACGCAGTATTTT
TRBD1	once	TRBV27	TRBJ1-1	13	CASSYPGQGEAFF	TGTGCCAGCAGTTACCCCGGACAGGGTGAAGCTTTCTTT
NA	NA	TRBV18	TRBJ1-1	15	CASSPRKGSGTEAFF	TGTGCCAGCTCACCACGAAAGGGATCGGGAACTGAAGCTTTCTTT
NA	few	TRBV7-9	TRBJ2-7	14	CASSPSGSGYEQYF	TGTGCCAGCAGCCCTTCCGGTAGCGGCTACGAGCAGTACTTC
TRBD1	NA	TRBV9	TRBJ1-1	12	CASSRDREKAFF	TGTGCCAGCAGCCGGGACAGGGAAAAAGCTTTCTTT
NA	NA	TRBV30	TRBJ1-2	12	CAWSRTAYGYTF	TGTGCCTGGAGTCGGACAGCCTATGGCTACACCTTC
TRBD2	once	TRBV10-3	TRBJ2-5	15	CAIRDSGGAGETQYF	TGTGCCATCAGAGATAGCGGGGGGGCTGGGGAGACCCAGTACTTC
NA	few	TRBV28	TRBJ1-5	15	CASRAAGGLNQPQHF	TGTGCCAGCAGGGCCGCGGGGGGACTCAATCAGCCCCAGCATTTT
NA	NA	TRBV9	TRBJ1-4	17	CASSGRGQPATNEKLFF	TGTGCCAGCAGCGGAAGGGGACAACCTGCAACTAATGAAAAACTGTTTTTT
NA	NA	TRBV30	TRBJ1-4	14	CAWRRQVQNEKLFF	TGTGCCTGGAGGAGACAGGTCCAGAATGAAAAACTGTTTTTT
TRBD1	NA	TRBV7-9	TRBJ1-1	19	CASSLGRAKKTGRLTEAFF	TGTGCCAGCAGCTTAGGGAGGGCCAAAAAGACAGGGCGGCTCACTGAAGCTTTCTTT
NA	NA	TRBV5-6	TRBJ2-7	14	CASSLGAGSYEQYF	TGTGCCAGCAGCTTGGGAGCAGGGTCCTACGAGCAGTACTTC
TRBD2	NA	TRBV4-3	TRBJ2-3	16	CASSQGLAVSGSTQYF	TGCGCCAGCAGCCAAGGACTAGCGGTTTCAGGGAGTACGCAGTATTTT
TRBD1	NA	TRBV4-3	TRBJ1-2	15	CASSQAPGGNYGYTF	TGCGCCAGCAGCCAAGCTCCAGGGGGTAACTATGGCTACACCTTC
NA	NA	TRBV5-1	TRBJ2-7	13	CASSIGAYYEQYF	TGCGCCAGCAGCATCGGGGCCTACTACGAGCAGTACTTC
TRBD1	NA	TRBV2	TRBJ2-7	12	CATRQGPYEQYF	TGTGCCACTCGACAGGGCCCCTACGAGCAGTACTTC
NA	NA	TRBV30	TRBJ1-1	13	CAWRKARDTEAFF	TGTGCCTGGAGGAAAGCCCGGGACACTGAAGCTTTCTTT
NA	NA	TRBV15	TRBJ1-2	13	CATSRDFGNGYTF	TGTGCCACCAGCAGAGATTTCGGCAATGGCTACACCTTC
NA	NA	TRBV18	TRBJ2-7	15	CASSPNRGGTYEQYF	TGTGCCAGCTCACCAAACAGGGGGGGAACCTACGAGCAGTACTTC
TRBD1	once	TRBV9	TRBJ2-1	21	CASSGYLNRDRGRVPYNEQFF	TGTGCCAGCAGCGGCTACCTTAACCGGGACAGGGGGCGTGTCCCCTACAATGAGCAGTTCTTC
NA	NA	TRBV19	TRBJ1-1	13	CASAVALNTEAFF	TGTGCCAGTGCCGTGGCGCTGAACACTGAAGCTTTCTTT
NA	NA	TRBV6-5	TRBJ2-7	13	CASSLGLSAWQYF	TGTGCCAGCAGCCTGGGACTCTCGGCGTGGCAGTACTTC
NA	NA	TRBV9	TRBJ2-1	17	CASSPHLTLTSSNEQFF	TGTGCCAGCAGCCCCCACCTGACTCTTACCTCCTCAAATGAGCAGTTCTTC
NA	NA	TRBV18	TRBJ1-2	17	CASSPLSTTGPHYGYTF	TGTGCCAGCTCACCACTTTCCACGACAGGCCCCCACTATGGCTACACCTTC
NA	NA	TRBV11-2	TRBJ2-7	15	CASTRTGRARDEQYF	TGTGCCAGCACACGAACGGGGAGAGCTAGGGACGAGCAGTACTTC
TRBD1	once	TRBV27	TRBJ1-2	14	CASRSGTGGYGYTF	TGTGCCAGCAGGTCCGGGACAGGGGGTTATGGCTACACCTTC
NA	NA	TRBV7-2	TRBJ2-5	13	CASSLQEFGTQYF	TGTGCCAGCAGCTTACAGGAGTTTGGTACCCAGTACTTC
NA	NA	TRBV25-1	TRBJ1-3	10	CASAGNTIYF	TGTGCCAGCGCTGGAAACACCATATATTTT
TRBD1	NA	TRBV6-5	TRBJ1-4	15	CASSPYGTVTEKLFF	TGTGCCAGCAGCCCCTACGGGACAGTGACTGAAAAACTGTTTTTT
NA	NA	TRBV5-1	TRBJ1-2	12	CASSPPKGGYTF	TGCGCCAGCAGCCCCCCTAAGGGGGGCTACACCTTC
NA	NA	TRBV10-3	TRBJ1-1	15	CATRQADSGNTEAFF	TGTGCCACTCGACAGGCGGACTCGGGGAACACTGAAGCTTTCTTT
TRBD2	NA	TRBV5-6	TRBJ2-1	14	CASSFGTSFNEQFF	TGTGCCAGCAGCTTCGGGACTAGTTTCAATGAGCAGTTCTTC
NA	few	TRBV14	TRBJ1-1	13	CASSQSIGTEAFF	TGTGCCAGCAGCCAGTCGATAGGCACTGAAGCTTTCTTT
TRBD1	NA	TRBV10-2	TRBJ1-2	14	CASGLQGARAGYTF	TGCGCCAGCGGCCTACAGGGGGCGCGGGCTGGCTACACCTTC
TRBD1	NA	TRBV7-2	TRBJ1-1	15	CASSRKQGADTEAFF	TGTGCCAGCAGCCGTAAACAGGGGGCGGACACTGAAGCTTTCTTT
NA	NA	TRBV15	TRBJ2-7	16	CATSRVPLGGSYEQYF	TGTGCCACCAGCAGAGTTCCTCTCGGGGGCTCCTACGAGCAGTACTTC
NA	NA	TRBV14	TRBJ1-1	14	CASRLGTRGTEAFF	TGTGCCAGCAGACTCGGGACGAGAGGCACTGAAGCTTTCTTT